The table lists the clone carrying this TCR beta chain with a few counts. Its matching antigen is unknown. The sample belongs to a study of beta chain features in type 1 diabetes. Study background: Across all samples, over 85 million sorted cells were examined.

General observations from the study: Patients with type 1 diabetes showed fewer VDJ junction insertions and more deletions.

V gave up 5 bases and J gave up 0 bases, with 19 bases separating them. There are 16 residues in the CDR3. Germline-derived CDR1 and CDR2 are GTSNPN and SVGIG (reference sequence). cDNA synthesis used the whole RNA isolate, giving expressed TCRB sequences. Clones were read by immunoSEQ multiplex PCR, and TCRdb kept only the in-frame ones, dropping some. The sample holds hundreds of thousands of clones; 15% are singletons and the top ten take around 0.1%. One heparinised draw, averaging around 120 mL, was taken per donor. Sorted CD4+ subsets: naive, central memory, regulatory, stem cell-like memory (CD45RO/CCR7/CD25/CD127/CD95/CD27 panel).

The sequenced sample consisted of naive CD4+ T cells from blood. The sequence came from a man between 18 and 35 years old in good health. The genes are TRBV30 and TRBJ1-2; no clear D. CDR3 nucleotides: TGTGCCTGGGGTCAGACATTTAGGAGCTCTAACTATGGCTACACCTTC. This gives the protein CAWGQTFRSSNYGYTF.